A selection of T cell receptor beta chains follows, all from one sample in a study of response to subunit inactivated influenza vaccine. TCRdb re-called the RT-PCR reads with MiXCR, one entry per CDR3 protein. The data show just under 550,000 distinct CDR3 sequences, approximately 22% seen once. This same sample was also taken into another study, of T cells expressing NK-cell markers.

This specimen was CD4+ T cells sorted from PBMCs, taken 11 to 12 days after vaccination. Source of these receptors: a man in his fifties who received an inactivated influenza vaccine. CDR3s include the opening cysteine and the closing phenylalanine or tryptophan. Each record gives: J gene, clone size, V gene, D gene, CDR3 DNA, CDR3 protein. The D gene is left open where the match is weak. Only some rows state a clone size, as once, few, many or a class for expanded clones.

TRBJ2-3 few TRBV2 TRBD2 TGTGCCAGCAGGGGGACTAGCGGGAGCCCAGATACGCAGTATTTT CASRGTSGSPDTQYF
TRBJ2-5 - TRBV4-3 - TGCGCCAGCAGCCAAGACCAGGGGATCCAGTACTTC CASSQDQGIQYF
TRBJ2-1 - TRBV5-1 TRBD1 TGCGCCAGCAGCTTGGGAACAGGGGGTCGGGGAAATGAGCAGTTCTTC CASSLGTGGRGNEQFF
TRBJ1-3 - TRBV24-1 TRBD1 TGTGCCACCAGTGATTCAGGGGGCTCTGGAAACACCATATATTTT CATSDSGGSGNTIYF
TRBJ1-3 few TRBV4-2 - TGTGCCAGCAGCCAAGATCCAGCTGGAAACACCATATATTTT CASSQDPAGNTIYF
TRBJ2-1 many TRBV20-1 - TGCAGTCTCACCCGGGGGGCTAGAAGCAATGAGCAGTTCTTC CSLTRGARSNEQFF
TRBJ1-1 few TRBV7-9 TRBD1 TGTGCCAGCAGCCCGGGACAGGGAGTAATGAACACTGAAGCTTTCTTT CASSPGQGVMNTEAFF
TRBJ2-3 many TRBV5-1 - TGCGCCAGCAGCTTGGATCCAAGCACAGATACGCAGTATTTT CASSLDPSTDTQYF
TRBJ2-1 few TRBV4-2 TRBD2 TGTGCCAGCAGCCTGGGACTAGCGGGCGGGGTAGGGGTCAATGAGCAGTTCTTC CASSLGLAGGVGVNEQFF
TRBJ2-7 few TRBV12-3/TRBV12-4 TRBD2 TGTGCCAGCAGCTACCGGGGGGTACCCGAGCAGTACTTC CASSYRGVPEQYF
TRBJ2-5 few TRBV14 TRBD2 TGTGCCAGCAGCCCGCTGAGCGGGGGGGCCGGTAGAGAGACCCAGTACTTC CASSPLSGGAGRETQYF
TRBJ2-5 few TRBV15 - TGTGCCACCAGCAGAGCCCAGGGAATAAAGGAGACCCAGTACTTC CATSRAQGIKETQYF
TRBJ2-5 - TRBV9 TRBD2 TGTGCCAGCAGCGTAATCCCTAGCGGGAGCCAGGAGACCCAGTACTTC CASSVIPSGSQETQYF
TRBJ1-1 few TRBV21-1 - TGTGCCAGCAGCAAAGAAAGAGTGAACACTGAAGCTTTCTTT CASSKERVNTEAFF
TRBJ2-7 few TRBV6-1 - TGTGCCAGCAGTGAGAGGACTTCCGTGGACGAGCAGTACTTC CASSERTSVDEQYF
TRBJ2-1 - TRBV7-9 TRBD2 TGTGCCAGCAGCTTAGGGGGACTAGCTTTTGAGCAGTTCTTC CASSLGGLAFEQFF
TRBJ2-7 many TRBV27 TRBD1 TGTGCCAGTAGACAGGGGTCCTACGAGCAGTACTTC CASRQGSYEQYF
TRBJ2-1 few TRBV5-6 - TGTGCCAGCAGCTTGGGGACACCCACGCATGAGCAGTTCTTC CASSLGTPTHEQFF
TRBJ2-1 - TRBV15 TRBD1 TGTGCCACCAGCAGAGGACAGGGGGCGAATGAGCAGTTCTTC CATSRGQGANEQFF
TRBJ1-1 - TRBV5-5 TRBD1 TGTGCCAGCAGCTGGGGACAGTCAAAGGGAACTGAAGCTTTCTTT CASSWGQSKGTEAFF
TRBJ2-1 few TRBV5-1 TRBD2 TGCGCCAGCAGCTCGCTAGCGGGAATGGGCAATGAGCAGTTCTTC CASSSLAGMGNEQFF
TRBJ1-1 few TRBV20-1 - TGCAGTGCTACCGGTAGAAGAGCGCTGAACACTGAAGCTTTCTTT CSATGRRALNTEAFF
TRBJ2-1 - TRBV6-5 - TGTGCCAGCAGTTACAACAGGGAGAATGAGCAGTTCTTC CASSYNRENEQFF
TRBJ2-3 - TRBV20-1 - TGCAGTGCTAGAACAGGCCAATATAGCACAGATACGCAGTATTTT CSARTGQYSTDTQYF
TRBJ1-6 many TRBV7-6 - TGTGCCAGCAGCTTAAGGCCGGGAGGTAATTCACCCCTCCACTTT CASSLRPGGNSPLHF
TRBJ1-1 few TRBV4-3 - TGCGCCAGCAGCCAAGATACGGATACTGAAGCTTTCTTT CASSQDTDTEAFF
TRBJ2-7 few TRBV18 - TGTGCCAGCTCACCGCCGGGACTCGGCACATACGAGCAGTACTTC CASSPPGLGTYEQYF
TRBJ2-2 - TRBV7-2 - TGTGCCAGCAGCAAGACAGGGAACACCGGGGAGCTGTTTTTT CASSKTGNTGELFF
TRBJ2-7 many TRBV29-1 - TGCAGCGTGGGCCCCCGGCTCGAGGGCGAGCAGTACTTC CSVGPRLEGEQYF
TRBJ2-5 - TRBV20-1 - TGCAGTGCTAGCGGACTAAACCAAGAGACCCAGTACTTC CSASGLNQETQYF
TRBJ2-1 few TRBV11-3 TRBD2 TGTGCCAGCAGCTTAGGGGGGGGACCTTCCTACAATGAGCAGTTCTTC CASSLGGGPSYNEQFF
TRBJ2-5 - TRBV4-1 - TGCGCCAGCAGCCATATGCTAAGGGACGCGAAGGAGGTCCAAGAGACCCAGTACTTC CASSHMLRDAKEVQETQYF
TRBJ1-1 few TRBV20-1 - TGCAGTGCTAGATTTATTGAGGGGTATACTGAAGCTTTCTTT CSARFIEGYTEAFF